The 22 T cell receptor beta chains presented below share a single source sample, sequenced in a study of response to subunit inactivated influenza vaccine. Using its own MiXCR run on the RT-PCR reads, TCRdb lists one record per CDR3 protein. The sample carries about 500,000 distinct CDR3 sequences, approximately 17% recorded once. The input for sequencing was CD4+ T cells sorted from PBMCs, taken around 2 years after vaccination. The receptors were gathered from a man between 45 and 75 years old who received an inactivated influenza vaccine.

This clonotype showed up just a few times. The rearrangement joins TRBV12-3 or TRBV12-4 to TRBJ2-3; the D gene is possibly TRBD2 (5 bases). The CDR3 has 16 amino acids. Trimming removed 5 bases at V and 2 bases at J, with 17 bases between. CDR3 nucleotide sequence: TGTGCCAGCAGTCTACTGGGGTCCGGGGACACAGATACGCAGTATTTT. It codes for CASSLLGSGDTDTQYF.

This rearrangement joins TRBV11-2 to TRBJ2-1, with 9 bases fitting TRBD2. The CDR3 is made up of 15 amino acids. V gave up 5 bases and J gave up 6 bases; unmatched junction bases: 8. Germline values: CDR1 SGHAT, CDR2 FQNNGV. CDR3 bases: TGTGCCAGCAGCGTCCCGGGACTAGCCTTCAATGAGCAGTTCTTC. It translates to CASSVPGLAFNEQFF. Full variable domain (missing parts from reference TRBV11-2 and TRBJ2-1): EAGVAQSPRYKIIEKRQSVAFWCNPISGHATLYWYQQILGQGPKLLIQFQNNGVVDDSQLPKDRFSAERLKGVDSTLKIQPAKLEDSAVYLCASSVPGLAFNEQFFGPGTRLTVL.

This clonotype showed up many times. The chain recombines TRBV5-1 with TRBJ2-1; possibly TRBD1 for D (5 bases). V dropped 0 bases and J dropped 6 bases, with 13 bases sitting between them. CDR3 length: 15 amino acids. Germline V gene lookup returns CDR1 SGHRS and CDR2 YFSETQ. The CDR3: CASSLARERFNEQFF. In nucleotides, the CDR3 is TGCGCCAGCAGCTTGGCCAGGGAAAGGTTCAATGAGCAGTTCTTC.

V and J are TRBV6-2 or TRBV6-3 and TRBJ2-3; D ambiguous. The length of the CDR3 is 16 residues. The V gene's germline CDR1 is MNHEY and CDR2 SVGEGT. Trimming shortened V by 2 bases and J by 4 bases, and 16 bases separated the two germline ends. CDR3 in amino acids: CASSYVSARGADTQYF. In DNA, the CDR3 is TGTGCCAGCAGTTACGTCTCGGCCAGAGGCGCAGATACGCAGTATTTT.

This clonotype has more than one count but fewer than ten. The J gene is TRBJ1-4, the V gene TRBV7-2, with TRBD1 matching over 10 bases. The germline gives CDR1 SGHTA, CDR2 FQGNSA. The CDR3 loop spans 16 amino acids. J lost 7 bases, V lost 4 bases, and 9 bases had no gene match. Here the CDR3 DNA reads TGTGCCAGCAGCTACCAGTCCGGGACAGGGGTTGAAAAACTGTTTTTT. Translated: CASSYQSGTGVEKLFF.

This clonotype occurred a few times. The chain joins TRBV6-1 to TRBJ1-2, with D hard to call. Per the germline V gene, CDR1 is MNHNS and CDR2 is SASEGT. V lost 0 bases and J lost 8, with 13 bases in between. The CDR3 runs 14 residues. CDR3 region: CASSEASANWGYTF. In nucleotides, the CDR3 is TGTGCCAGCAGTGAAGCGTCTGCTAACTGGGGCTACACCTTC.

The chain is built from TRBV29-1 and TRBJ1-2; D not resolved. V lost 6 bases and J lost 8, with 13 bases in between. The CDR3 extends over 11 amino acids. Germline CDR1 SQVTM, CDR2 ANQGSEA. Here the CDR3 reads CSVWAVRGYTF. Written as DNA, the CDR3 is TGCAGCGTCTGGGCCGTGCGGGGCTACACCTTC.

Only a few counts were recorded for this clonotype. This chain joins TRBV28 and TRBJ2-7, with 8 bases that match TRBD1. This CDR3 is 15 amino acids long. V dropped 8 bases and J dropped 2; count of bases not matched to a gene: 11. Per germline, CDR1 MDHEN and CDR2 SYDVKM. The CDR3, as DNA: TGTGCCAGCGGCTGGCTTGACAGGGGTGCCTACGAGCAGTACTTC. Translated, it gives CASGWLDRGAYEQYF.

This clonotype was counted between two and nine times. This rearrangement joins TRBV3-1 to TRBJ1-2, with D unclear. The CDR3 contains 12 residues. Trimming took off 1 base at V and 6 bases at J, with 6 bases between the two ends. The germline gives CDR1 LGHDT, CDR2 YNNKEL (reference sequence). CDR3 in amino acids: CASSQAPDGYTF. CDR3 sequence (DNA): TGTGCCAGCAGCCAAGCTCCGGATGGCTACACCTTC.

The V gene is TRBV7-1, the J gene TRBJ2-7, with 7 positions matching TRBD2. TRBV7-1 is known as an ORF, though its function is uncertain. The V gene end was trimmed by 3 bases and the J gene end by 3 bases; junction bases not matched to a gene: 23. The CDR3 is made up of 20 amino acids. The CDR3 loop reads CASSSPCRGSPISLVYEQYF. CDR3 DNA: TGTGCCAGCAGCTCCCCCTGTCGCGGGAGTCCCATTAGCTTAGTCTACGAGCAGTACTTC.

This clonotype was seen more than once but under ten times. The chain employs TRBV11-2 and TRBJ1-1; D uncertain. This CDR3 is built from 14 residues. V gave up 6 bases and J gave up 1 base, with 12 bases separating them. Germline CDR1 and CDR2: SGHAT and FQNNGV. CDR3 in DNA: TGTGCCAGCAGTAAAATGGGCCAGAACACTGAAGCTTTCTTT. Its translation is CASSKMGQNTEAFF. The whole variable domain, filled in from reference TRBV11-2 and TRBJ1-1, reads EAGVAQSPRYKIIEKRQSVAFWCNPISGHATLYWYQQILGQGPKLLIQFQNNGVVDDSQLPKDRFSAERLKGVDSTLKIQPAKLEDSAVYLCASSKMGQNTEAFFGQGTRLTVV.

The sample holds a few counts of this clonotype. CDR3 bases: TGCAGCGTTAGCGGGACAGGGGGCTCCGAGCAGTACTTC. Translation: CSVSGTGGSEQYF. This chain joins TRBV29-1 and TRBJ2-7, with 12 bases that match TRBD1. The V gene's germline CDR1 is SQVTM and CDR2 ANQGSEA. The CDR3 consists of 13 residues. Unmatched junction bases numbered 5, after V lost 5 bases and J lost 6 bases.

This clonotype was seen more than once but under ten times. The rearrangement links TRBV28 to TRBJ2-1, with TRBD2 matching over 8 bases. Germline loops: CDR1 MDHEN, CDR2 SYDVKM. Losses at the gene ends were 7 bases for V and 4 bases for J; bases not matched to a gene: 9. The CDR3 is 15 amino acids. The CDR3, as DNA: TGTGCCAGCACGCCAGCGGGAGAAATGTACAATGAGCAGTTCTTC. Its translation is CASTPAGEMYNEQFF.

This clonotype was counted a few times. The chain links TRBV5-1 to TRBJ2-5; 11 nucleotides align to TRBD2. Germline V gene lookup returns CDR1 SGHRS and CDR2 YFSETQ. V lost 3 bases, J lost 2 bases, and 3 bases stayed unmatched. The CDR3 is 15 residues long. The CDR3 nucleotides read TGCGCCAGCAGCTCACTAGCGGGAGCGCAAGAGACCCAGTACTTC. Residues: CASSSLAGAQETQYF.

The rearrangement joins TRBV20-1 to TRBJ2-3, with D perhaps matching TRBD2 (7 bases). The CDR3 is made up of 14 amino acids. V was pared by 5 bases and J by 3 bases, with 15 bases between. The germline gives CDR1 DFQATT, CDR2 SNEGSKA (reference sequence). The CDR3, as DNA: TGCAGTGCTCGGTGGGGGGGCCGAACAGATACGCAGTATTTT. Translation: CSARWGGRTDTQYF.

The chain employs TRBV24-1 and TRBJ2-4, with D possibly TRBD1 on 5 matching bases. This CDR3 has 13 residues. V was trimmed by 7 bases and J by 5 bases, leaving 11 bases between them. Germline CDR1 reads KGHDR; CDR2 reads SFDVKD. For the CDR3, the DNA is TGTGCCACCAGGGCCACAGGCGAAAACATTCAGTACTTC. Its protein is CATRATGENIQYF.

The chain has TRBV18 and TRBJ1-4; D gene unclear. The CDR3 has 16 amino acids. Germline V CDR1 and CDR2: KGHSH, LQKENI. Trimming took 3 bases from V and 0 from J, leaving 11 bases between them. The CDR3 here is CASSPSQIATNEKLFF. The CDR3 nucleotides read TGTGCCAGCTCACCGTCGCAGATTGCAACTAATGAAAAACTGTTTTTT.

The genes are TRBV5-1 and TRBJ2-2, with 9 bases matching TRBD2. In germline, CDR1 is SGHRS, CDR2 YFSETQ. CDR3 length: 16 amino acids. V shed 0 bases, J shed 4 bases, and the junction held 4 bases outside the gene matches. CDR3 nucleotides: TGCGCCAGCAGCTTGGAGCCTAGCGGGACCACCGGGGAGCTGTTTTTT. Its translation: CASSLEPSGTTGELFF.

This clonotype came up a few times. The chain recombines TRBV20-1 with TRBJ1-1; D is unresolved. With 3 bases removed from V and 1 base from J, the gap between germline ends came to 9 bases. Germline V gene data show CDR1 as DFQATT and CDR2 as SNEGSKA (reference sequence). The CDR3 is made up of 13 amino acids. This chain's CDR3 is CSASGVRNTEAFF. Here the CDR3 DNA reads TGCAGTGCTAGTGGCGTCAGGAACACTGAAGCTTTCTTT.

This clonotype was counted ten times or more. V is TRBV12-3 or TRBV12-4 and J is TRBJ2-2, with D perhaps TRBD1 (5 bases). This CDR3 region has 15 residues. V was cut by 0 bases and J by 0 bases, with 5 bases left in between. The CDR3 DNA reads as TGTGCCAGCAGTTTAGCGGGGCCGAACACCGGGGAGCTGTTTTTT. Its protein product is CASSLAGPNTGELFF.

This clonotype has a handful of counts. The V call is TRBV28, the J call TRBJ1-4, with D maybe TRBD1 (6 bases). The ends were cut back, 5 bases at V and 5 bases at J, with 15 bases in the middle. Germline assignment: CDR1 MDHEN and CDR2 SYDVKM. This CDR3 is built from 15 residues. The CDR3 nucleotides are TGTGCCAGCAGTCGACCGGGACAAATCAATGAAAAACTGTTTTTT. Its protein product is CASSRPGQINEKLFF.

The chain's CDR3 is CASSSSAGGGRTGELFF. CDR3 in DNA: TGTGCCAGCAGTTCTTCTGCAGGGGGCGGCCGCACCGGGGAGCTGTTTTTT. This rearrangement joins TRBV6-2 or TRBV6-3 to TRBJ2-2, with 8 bases lining up with TRBD1. The CDR3 covers 17 residues. J lost 4 bases, V lost 4 bases, and 11 bases had no gene match. Germline V gene sequence: CDR1 MNHEY, CDR2 SVGEGT.